This T cell receptor beta chain was recovered during a study of vaccination and CD4 T cells after COVID-19. The Oncomine TCR Beta short-read assay sequenced DNA from cultured CD4+ T cells. TCRdb reanalysed the PCR reads using MiXCR and keeps one entry per CDR3 protein. In the table there are around 16,000 distinct CDR3 sequences, 44% of which are singletons. As for treatment: 10-day PBMC culture with coronavirus spike peptide pools or control peptides (ViraFEST assay). This clonotype was found a few times. Its cognate antigen is unknown. The V gene's germline CDR1 is SGHRS and CDR2 YFSETQ. CDR3 length equals 15 residues. Trimming stripped 0 bases from V and 2 bases from J, with 11 bases between.

The chain combines TRBV5-1 with TRBJ1-2; no reliable D call. The sequenced material came from CD4+ T cells from blood, cultured in vitro. The receptor's source is a human donor who had recovered from COVID-19. CDR3 loop: CASSLGVQLNYGYTF. Written as DNA, the CDR3 is TGCGCCAGCAGCTTGGGAGTCCAGCTAAACTATGGCTACACCTTC.